The 2 T cell receptor beta chains given below trace back to one sample, sequenced in a study of cytomegalovirus exposure and HLA in healthy donors. Use of 60 Vbeta and 13 Jbeta primers characterized the PCR. Sequencing was performed with immunoSEQ multiplex PCR; in TCRdb, only in-frame clones are kept and a portion is missing. The repertoire holds roughly 180,000 clones, over 70% seen once, with around 7.3% in the top ten. Sequencing was done on a sample of PBMCs. Receptors were obtained from a man aged 30 to 45 in good health and CMV-seropositive.

The chain recombines TRBV7-9 with TRBJ1-2; a weak D match, TRBD1 (6 bases). CDR3 size: 14 residues. Germline lookup yields CDR1 SEHNR and CDR2 FQNEAQ (reference sequence). Trimming pared 0 bases from V and 8 bases from J, leaving 13 bases between. The CDR3 loop reads CASSLATGLGGYTF. In DNA form, the CDR3 reads TGTGCCAGCAGCTTAGCGACAGGTCTCGGAGGCTACACCTTC.

This clone qualifies as medium-sized. This chain links TRBV7-8 with TRBJ2-5; 11 bases map to TRBD1. The trim removed 5 bases at V and 4 bases at J, leaving 12 bases unmatched. The CDR3 loop spans 17 amino acids. CDR1 is SGHVS, CDR2 FQNEAQ, per germline. As DNA, the CDR3 is TGTGCCAGCAGCCCTCCAACCGGACAGGGGGCTCGAGAGACCCAGTACTTC. Its protein product is CASSPPTGQGARETQYF.